These T cell receptor beta chains were read from a single sample in a study of shared clonotypes between healthy human individuals. The assay was immunoSEQ multiplex PCR, and TCRdb's table has in-frame clones only and misses some. Among roughly 2.2 million clones listed, 90% to 95% were seen once. Material: naive CD4+ T cells from PBMCs. The source is a man between 18 and 35 years old in good health. Some clones in this sample may be carry-over from other donors' samples. Both conserved end residues are part of each CDR3. Fields, in order: J gene, D gene, clone size, V gene, CDR3 DNA, CDR3 protein. A D gene is named only where the DNA matches it firmly. Expanded clones get a size class; other rows say once, few or many, or leave the size out.

TRBJ2-3,NA,NA,TRBV4-2,TGTGCCAGCAGCCAAGCTCAGTCCGGGGATACGCAGTATTTT,CASSQAQSGDTQYF
TRBJ1-2,NA,NA,TRBV6-1,TGTGCCAGCAGTGAAAGGGGTGGGGGCTACACCTTC,CASSERGGGYTF
TRBJ2-7,NA,NA,TRBV5-1,TGCGCCAGCAGCTTGGGACAGCCGACCTACGAGCAGTACTTC,CASSLGQPTYEQYF
TRBJ2-1,TRBD2,once,TRBV19,TGTGCCAGTAGTATTTTAGCGGGAGGAGTAGGTGAGCAGTTCTTC,CASSILAGGVGEQFF
TRBJ1-3,NA,NA,TRBV6-5,TGTGCCAGCAGAAGGGGAATGTCTGGAAACACCATATATTTT,CASRRGMSGNTIYF
TRBJ2-1,TRBD2,NA,TRBV6-5,TGTGCCAGCAGGAGTAGCGGGAGCTCCTACAATGAGCAGTTCTTC,CASRSSGSSYNEQFF
TRBJ2-1,NA,NA,TRBV5-1,TGCGCCAGCAGCTACCCCCGGGGCGCTTACAATGAGCAGTTCTTC,CASSYPRGAYNEQFF
TRBJ2-2,NA,NA,TRBV29-1,TGCAGCGTTGTGCTGGCAGCTAACACCGGGGAGCTGTTTTTT,CSVVLAANTGELFF
TRBJ1-2,NA,NA,TRBV7-9,TGTGCCAGCAGCTTAGGGCTTGGGGGGGTAGGGATGGACTATGGCTACACCTTC,CASSLGLGGVGMDYGYTF
TRBJ2-7,NA,NA,TRBV29-1,TGCAGCGTTGATGGGCGTGGAGGGGGACACGACGAGCAGTACTTC,CSVDGRGGGHDEQYF
TRBJ2-3,TRBD1,NA,TRBV6-1,TGTGCCAGCAGCCGGACAGGGACTAGCACAGATACGCAGTATTTT,CASSRTGTSTDTQYF
TRBJ2-3,NA,NA,TRBV28,TGTGCCAGCGGGGGCGGGAGTAGAGATACGCAGTATTTT,CASGGGSRDTQYF
TRBJ1-1,NA,few,TRBV14,TGTGCCAGCAGCCAGGGTGGGCGGGGGAACACTGAAGCTTTCTTT,CASSQGGRGNTEAFF
TRBJ1-1,NA,NA,TRBV9,TGTGCCAGCAGCGTACTGACGAACACTGAAGCTTTCTTT,CASSVLTNTEAFF
TRBJ2-5,NA,NA,TRBV7-2,TGTGCCAGCAGCTTCACCCCAAGAGTCCAAGAGACCCAGTACTTC,CASSFTPRVQETQYF
TRBJ2-7,TRBD2,NA,TRBV6-6,TGTGCCAGCAGTTACTCGACTAGCGAGCCCTACGAGCAGTACTTC,CASSYSTSEPYEQYF
TRBJ2-7,TRBD1,NA,TRBV27,TGTGCCAGCAGTTTATCCCCGGGACAGGGGGCATACGAGCAGTACTTC,CASSLSPGQGAYEQYF
TRBJ2-1,TRBD1,NA,TRBV7-9,TGTGCCAGCAGCTTCAGACAGGGGTGGGTCAATGAGCAGTTCTTC,CASSFRQGWVNEQFF
TRBJ2-5,TRBD1,NA,TRBV2,TGTGCCAGCAACTTGGACAGGGGGCAGGAGACCCAGTACTTC,CASNLDRGQETQYF
TRBJ2-5,NA,NA,TRBV14,TGTGCCAGCAGCCAAAATCTAGGAGAGACCCAGTACTTC,CASSQNLGETQYF
TRBJ1-1,NA,NA,TRBV19,TGTGCCAGTACGTGGCAATTAGGGGGCACTGAAGCTTTCTTT,CASTWQLGGTEAFF
TRBJ2-7,TRBD2,NA,TRBV15,TGTGCCACCAGCAGGACTAGCGTGAGCGAGCAGTACTTC,CATSRTSVSEQYF
TRBJ1-5,TRBD1,once,TRBV6-5,TGTGCCAGCAGCTGGACAGGGGATAGCAATCAGCCCCAGCATTTT,CASSWTGDSNQPQHF
TRBJ2-4,TRBD2,NA,TRBV5-6,TGTGCCAGCAGCGGACTAGCGGGAGGGCCAGCCAAAAACATTCAGTACTTC,CASSGLAGGPAKNIQYF
TRBJ1-5,NA,NA,TRBV19,TGTGCCTCCACCCGATCGGTTGGTCAGCCCCAGCATTTT,CASTRSVGQPQHF
TRBJ2-5,TRBD1,NA,TRBV15,TGTGCCACCAGCAGAGATGGTCGACAGGGGGCTGGTGGAGGGGAGACCCAGTACTTC,CATSRDGRQGAGGGETQYF
TRBJ2-7,TRBD2,NA,TRBV7-2,TGTGCCAGCAGCGGGTGGACTAGCGGGAGAGCCAACGAGCAGTACTTC,CASSGWTSGRANEQYF
TRBJ2-5,TRBD2,NA,TRBV5-1,TGCGCCAGCAGCTTGGGACTAGCGGAGGGGCGGGAGACCCAGTACTTC,CASSLGLAEGRETQYF
TRBJ2-2,NA,NA,TRBV5-1,TGCGCCAGCAGCTTGACGGAGGGGAACACCGGGGAGCTGTTTTTT,CASSLTEGNTGELFF
TRBJ2-3,NA,NA,TRBV6-5,TGTGCCAGCAGGGACGGGCCCACAGATACGCAGTATTTT,CASRDGPTDTQYF
TRBJ2-7,NA,NA,TRBV5-1,TGCGCCAGCAGCTTGGGCGGGACAGCTACTTACGAGCAGTACTTC,CASSLGGTATYEQYF
TRBJ2-6,NA,NA,TRBV11-2,TGTGCCAGCAGCTTAGGTCTGGACGGCTCTGGGGCCAACGTCCTGACTTTC,CASSLGLDGSGANVLTF
TRBJ2-6,NA,NA,TRBV6-1,TGTGCCAGCAGTGGCGACCGGGGCTCTGGGGCCAACGTCCTGACTTTC,CASSGDRGSGANVLTF
TRBJ2-5,NA,NA,TRBV7-9,TGTGCCAGCAGCCTCGGGGAGCCAAGGACCCAGTACTTC,CASSLGEPRTQYF
TRBJ2-7,NA,NA,TRBV6-5,TGTGCCAGCAGTTCAGCCCCGGGACTCGGGTCCTACGAGCAGTACTTC,CASSSAPGLGSYEQYF
TRBJ2-1,NA,NA,TRBV5-1,TGCGCCAGCAGCGTGGGGGCTGCCAGTAGTAATGAGCAGTTCTTC,CASSVGAASSNEQFF
TRBJ1-5,TRBD1,NA,TRBV18,TGTGCCAGCGCAGGGGGCGCGGACCAGCCCCAGCATTTT,CASAGGADQPQHF
TRBJ2-3,TRBD2,NA,TRBV10-2,TGCGCCAGCCGGGCCGGGAGGGGCACAGATACGCAGTATTTT,CASRAGRGTDTQYF
TRBJ2-7,NA,NA,TRBV5-4,TGTGCCAGCAGCTCTACGGGACTCCCCTACGAGCAGTACTTC,CASSSTGLPYEQYF
TRBJ2-1,NA,NA,TRBV5-1,TGCGCCAGCAGCTTGGGGACTCGGGATGAGCAGTTCTTC,CASSLGTRDEQFF
TRBJ1-3,NA,NA,TRBV18,TGTGCCAGCTCACCACAACTGGGGAGCTCTGGAAACACCATATATTTT,CASSPQLGSSGNTIYF
TRBJ2-7,NA,NA,TRBV6-5,TGTGCCAGCAGTTATAGGTCCGAGCAGTACTTC,CASSYRSEQYF
TRBJ2-5,TRBD2,NA,TRBV11-2,TGTGCCAGCAGCTTAGGCAGTCGCGGGAGGGAGACCCAGTACTTC,CASSLGSRGRETQYF
TRBJ2-5,NA,NA,TRBV30,TGTGCCTGTTCCCCTTCGGTCCAAGAGACCCAGTACTTC,CACSPSVQETQYF
TRBJ2-5,NA,NA,TRBV19,TGTGCCAGTAGTGCGGGACAGATGGAGACCCAGTACTTC,CASSAGQMETQYF
TRBJ2-5,NA,NA,TRBV6-5,TGTGCCAGCAGTTACCCGGGGACTTCGGGGACCCAGTACTTC,CASSYPGTSGTQYF
TRBJ2-1,TRBD2,NA,TRBV7-2,TGTGCCAGCAGCTTTTCCAGGCGGGAGGGATGGTACAATGAGCAGTTCTTC,CASSFSRREGWYNEQFF
TRBJ2-7,TRBD1,NA,TRBV29-1,TGCAGCGCCCGGACAGGGGGCGAGCAGTACTTC,CSARTGGEQYF
TRBJ1-5,NA,NA,TRBV30,TGTGCCTGGGGCCCCGGGGCTAATCAGCCCCAGCATTTT,CAWGPGANQPQHF
TRBJ1-4,NA,NA,TRBV4-1,TGCGCCAGCAGCCAAGAAGCGGTGGAGAGAGGAAAACTGTTTTTT,CASSQEAVERGKLFF
TRBJ2-3,NA,NA,TRBV2,TGTGCCAGCAGCCCCGTGACTAGCACAGATACGCAGTATTTT,CASSPVTSTDTQYF
TRBJ1-5,NA,NA,TRBV28,TGTGCCAGCAGCGAAAACAGGGCAGATCAGCCCCAGCATTTT,CASSENRADQPQHF
TRBJ2-1,NA,NA,TRBV11-3,TGTGCCAGCAGCCGCCAAATTGGGGGTGAGCAGTTCTTC,CASSRQIGGEQFF
TRBJ1-1,NA,NA,TRBV7-2,TGTGCCAGCAGCTTAGTTCGACAGAACACTGAAGCTTTCTTT,CASSLVRQNTEAFF
TRBJ1-1,NA,NA,TRBV5-4,TGTGCCAGCAGCTCCTCTAAACTTGAAGCTTTCTTT,CASSSSKLEAFF
TRBJ2-7,NA,few,TRBV28,TGTGCCATCAGAAAGCGGTACGAGCAGTACTTC,CAIRKRYEQYF
TRBJ1-4,NA,NA,TRBV7-9,TGTGCCAGCAGCCCAAGCAGGGACGGGGAAAAACTGTTTTTT,CASSPSRDGEKLFF
TRBJ1-2,NA,once,TRBV5-1,TGCGCCAGCAGCTTGGGGGGACCCTCGGCCTATGGCTACACCTTC,CASSLGGPSAYGYTF
TRBJ2-2,TRBD1,NA,TRBV11-2,TGTGCCAGCACCTCGGGGACAGCTAACACCGGGGAGCTGTTTTTT,CASTSGTANTGELFF